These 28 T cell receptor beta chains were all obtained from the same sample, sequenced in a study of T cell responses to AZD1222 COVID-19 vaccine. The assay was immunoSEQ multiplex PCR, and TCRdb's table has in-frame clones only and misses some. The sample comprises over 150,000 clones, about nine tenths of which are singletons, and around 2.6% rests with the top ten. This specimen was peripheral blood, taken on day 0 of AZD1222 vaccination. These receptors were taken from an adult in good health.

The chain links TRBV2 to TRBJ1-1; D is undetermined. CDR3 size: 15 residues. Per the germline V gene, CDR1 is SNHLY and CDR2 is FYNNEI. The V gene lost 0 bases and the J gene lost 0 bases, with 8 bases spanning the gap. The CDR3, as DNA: TGTGCCAGCAGTGAAGCTGGGGATGTGAACACTGAAGCTTTCTTT. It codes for CASSEAGDVNTEAFF. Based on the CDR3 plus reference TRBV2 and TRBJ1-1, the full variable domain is EPEVTQTPSHQVTQMGQEVILRCVPISNHLYFYWYRQILGQKVEFLVSFYNNEISEKSEIFDDQFSVERPDGSNFTLKIRSTKLEDSAMYFCASSEAGDVNTEAFFGQGTRLTVV.

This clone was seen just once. CDR3 nucleotides: TGTGCCAGCAGCCCGAGGTGGGGGACTAGCGGGTACAATGAGCAGTTCTTC. The encoded protein is CASSPRWGTSGYNEQFF. The chain couples TRBV9 to TRBJ2-1; 12 bases line up with TRBD2. V shed 4 bases, J shed 4 bases, and the junction held 9 bases outside the gene matches. This CDR3 has 17 amino acids. CDR1 and CDR2 from the germline V gene are SGDLS and YYNGEE.

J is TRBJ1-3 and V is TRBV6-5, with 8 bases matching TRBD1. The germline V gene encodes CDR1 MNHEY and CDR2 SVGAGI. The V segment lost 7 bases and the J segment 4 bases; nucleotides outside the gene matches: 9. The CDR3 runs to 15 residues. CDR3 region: CASTLGRTGGNTIYF. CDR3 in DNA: TGTGCCAGCACCCTAGGGAGGACAGGGGGAAACACCATATATTTT.

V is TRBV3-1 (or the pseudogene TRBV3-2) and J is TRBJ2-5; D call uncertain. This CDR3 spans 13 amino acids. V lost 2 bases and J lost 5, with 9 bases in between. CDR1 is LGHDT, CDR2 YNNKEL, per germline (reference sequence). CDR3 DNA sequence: TGTGCCAGCAGCCAAAAAACGGGCGAGACCCAGTACTTC. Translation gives CASSQKTGETQYF.

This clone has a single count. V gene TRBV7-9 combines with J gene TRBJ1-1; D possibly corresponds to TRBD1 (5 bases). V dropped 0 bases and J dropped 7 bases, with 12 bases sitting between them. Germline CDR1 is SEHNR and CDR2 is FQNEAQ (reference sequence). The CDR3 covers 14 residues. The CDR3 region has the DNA TGTGCCAGCAGCTTAGCGACGACAGATGTTGAAGCTTTCTTT. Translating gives CASSLATTDVEAFF.

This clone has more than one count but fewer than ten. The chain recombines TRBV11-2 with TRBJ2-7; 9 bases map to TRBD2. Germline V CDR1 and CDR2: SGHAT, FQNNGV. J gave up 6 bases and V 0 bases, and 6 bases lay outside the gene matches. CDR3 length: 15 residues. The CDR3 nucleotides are TGTGCCAGCAGCTTAGAGTCTAGCGGGACTTTCGAGCAGTACTTC. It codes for CASSLESSGTFEQYF.

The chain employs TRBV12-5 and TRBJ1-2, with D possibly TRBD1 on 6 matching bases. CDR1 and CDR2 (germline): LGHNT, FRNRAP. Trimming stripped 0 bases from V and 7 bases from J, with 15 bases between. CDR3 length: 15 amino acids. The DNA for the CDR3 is TGTGCTAGTGGTTTGGTAGGTCAGGGGTATAGTGGCTACACCTTC. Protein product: CASGLVGQGYSGYTF.

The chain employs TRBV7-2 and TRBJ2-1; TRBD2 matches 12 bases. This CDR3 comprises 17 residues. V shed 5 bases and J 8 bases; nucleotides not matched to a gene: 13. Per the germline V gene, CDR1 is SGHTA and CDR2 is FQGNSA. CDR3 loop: CASSPRPLAGGGHEQFF. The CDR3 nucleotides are TGTGCCAGCAGCCCCAGGCCTCTAGCGGGAGGGGGACATGAGCAGTTCTTC. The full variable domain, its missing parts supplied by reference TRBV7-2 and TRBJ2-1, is GAGVSQSPSNKVTEKGKDVELRCDPISGHTALYWYRQSLGQGLEFLIYFQGNSAPDKSGLPSDRFSAERTGGSVSTLTIQRTQQEDSAVYLCASSPRPLAGGGHEQFFGPGTRLTVL.

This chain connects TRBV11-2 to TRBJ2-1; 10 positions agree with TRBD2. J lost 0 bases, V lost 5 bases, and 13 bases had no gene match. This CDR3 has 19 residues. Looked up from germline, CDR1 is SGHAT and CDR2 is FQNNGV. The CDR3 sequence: CASSPRGTSGTPSYNEQFF. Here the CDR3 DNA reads TGTGCCAGCAGCCCACGTGGAACTAGCGGGACTCCCTCCTACAATGAGCAGTTCTTC.

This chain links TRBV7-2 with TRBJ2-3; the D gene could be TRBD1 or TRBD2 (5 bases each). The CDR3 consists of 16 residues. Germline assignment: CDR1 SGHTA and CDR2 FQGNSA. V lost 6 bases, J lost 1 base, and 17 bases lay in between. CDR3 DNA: TGTGCCAGCAGTTTCAACCCGGGACGACGCACAGATACGCAGTATTTT. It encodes CASSFNPGRRTDTQYF.

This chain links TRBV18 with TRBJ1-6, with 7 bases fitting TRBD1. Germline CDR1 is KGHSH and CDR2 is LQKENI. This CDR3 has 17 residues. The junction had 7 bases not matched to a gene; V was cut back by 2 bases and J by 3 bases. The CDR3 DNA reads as TGTGCCAGCTCACCAGGGGACAGATCATTCTATAATTCACCCCTCCACTTT. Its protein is CASSPGDRSFYNSPLHF. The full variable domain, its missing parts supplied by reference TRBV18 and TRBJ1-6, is NAGVMQNPRHLVRRRGQEARLRCSPMKGHSHVYWYRQLPEEGLKFMVYLQKENIIDESGMPKERFSAEFPKEGPSILRIQQVVRGDSAAYFCASSPGDRSFYNSPLHFGNGTRLTVT.

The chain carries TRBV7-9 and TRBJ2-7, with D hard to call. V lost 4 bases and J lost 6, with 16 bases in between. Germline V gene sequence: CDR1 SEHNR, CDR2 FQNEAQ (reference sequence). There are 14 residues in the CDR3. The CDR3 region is CASSSDSRVGEQYF. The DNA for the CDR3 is TGTGCCAGCAGCTCCGACTCTCGAGTCGGCGAGCAGTACTTC.

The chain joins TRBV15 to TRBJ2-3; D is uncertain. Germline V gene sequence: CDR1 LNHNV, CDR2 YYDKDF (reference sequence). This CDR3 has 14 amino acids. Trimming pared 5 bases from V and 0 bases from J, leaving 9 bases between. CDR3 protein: CATSLSRSTDTQYF. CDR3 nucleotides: TGTGCCACCAGCCTGAGCCGGAGCACAGATACGCAGTATTTT.

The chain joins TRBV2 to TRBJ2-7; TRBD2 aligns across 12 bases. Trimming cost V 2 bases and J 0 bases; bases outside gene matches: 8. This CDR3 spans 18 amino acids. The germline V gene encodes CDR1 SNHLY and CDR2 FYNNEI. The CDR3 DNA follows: TGTGCCAGCAGTGAATATCTAGCGGGAGGGCCCAGCTCCTACGAGCAGTACTTC. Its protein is CASSEYLAGGPSSYEQYF.

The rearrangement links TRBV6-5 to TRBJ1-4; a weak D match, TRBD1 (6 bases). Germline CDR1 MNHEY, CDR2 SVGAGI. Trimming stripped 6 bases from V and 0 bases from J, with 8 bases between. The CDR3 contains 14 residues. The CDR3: CASRWTATNEKLFF. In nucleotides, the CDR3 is TGTGCCAGCAGGTGGACAGCAACTAATGAAAAACTGTTTTTT.

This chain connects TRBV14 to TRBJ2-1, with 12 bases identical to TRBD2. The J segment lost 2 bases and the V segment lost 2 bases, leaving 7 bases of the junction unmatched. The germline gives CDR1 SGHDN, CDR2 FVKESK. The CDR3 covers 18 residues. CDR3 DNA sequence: TGTGCCAGCAGCCAAAGACTAGCGGGAGTTGGGGCCTACAATGAGCAGTTCTTC. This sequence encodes CASSQRLAGVGAYNEQFF.

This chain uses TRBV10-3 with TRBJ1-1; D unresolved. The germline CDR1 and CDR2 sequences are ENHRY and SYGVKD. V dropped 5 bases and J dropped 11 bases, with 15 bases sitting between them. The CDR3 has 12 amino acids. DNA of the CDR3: TGTGCCATCAGTCCCGGGCAGCGGGTGGCTTTCTTT. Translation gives CAISPGQRVAFF.

This chain's CDR3 is CASSPSGTGLGYTF. In DNA, the CDR3 is TGTGCCAGCAGCCCATCCGGGACAGGGCTTGGCTACACCTTC. This chain connects TRBV7-8 to TRBJ1-2, with 9 positions matching TRBD1. This CDR3 has 14 residues. J was trimmed by 7 bases and V by 5 bases; bases with no gene match: 8. Germline values: CDR1 SGHVS, CDR2 FQNEAQ.

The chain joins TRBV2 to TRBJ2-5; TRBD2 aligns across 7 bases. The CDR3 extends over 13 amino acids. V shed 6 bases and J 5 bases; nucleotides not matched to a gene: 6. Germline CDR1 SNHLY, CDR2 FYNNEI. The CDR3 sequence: CASRTGEGETQYF. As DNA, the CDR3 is TGTGCCAGCAGGACCGGGGAGGGCGAGACCCAGTACTTC.

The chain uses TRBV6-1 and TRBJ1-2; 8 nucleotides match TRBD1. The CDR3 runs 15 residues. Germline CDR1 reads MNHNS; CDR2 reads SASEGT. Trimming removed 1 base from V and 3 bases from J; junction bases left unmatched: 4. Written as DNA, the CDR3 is TGTGCCAGCAGTGAAGGTACAGGGGGATACTATGGCTACACCTTC. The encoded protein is CASSEGTGGYYGYTF.

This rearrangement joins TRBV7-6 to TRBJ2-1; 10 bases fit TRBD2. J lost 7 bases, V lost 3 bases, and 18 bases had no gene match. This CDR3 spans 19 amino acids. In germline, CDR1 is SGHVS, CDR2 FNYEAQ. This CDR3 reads CASSFPPGGASGSRNEQFF. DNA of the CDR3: TGTGCCAGCAGCTTCCCCCCGGGTGGAGCTAGCGGGAGCAGGAATGAGCAGTTCTTC.

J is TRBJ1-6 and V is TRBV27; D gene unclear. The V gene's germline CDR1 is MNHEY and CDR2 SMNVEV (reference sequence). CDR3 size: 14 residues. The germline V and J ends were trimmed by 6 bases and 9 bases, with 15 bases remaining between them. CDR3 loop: CASRAGSSPSPLHF. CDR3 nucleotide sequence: TGTGCCAGCAGGGCGGGCAGTTCTCCTTCACCCCTCCACTTT.

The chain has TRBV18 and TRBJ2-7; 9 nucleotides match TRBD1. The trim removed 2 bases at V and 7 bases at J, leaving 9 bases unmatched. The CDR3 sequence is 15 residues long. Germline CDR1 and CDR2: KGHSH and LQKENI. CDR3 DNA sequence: TGTGCCAGCTCACCAACGGGACAGGGTTCGGAAGAGCAGTACTTC. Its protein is CASSPTGQGSEEQYF.

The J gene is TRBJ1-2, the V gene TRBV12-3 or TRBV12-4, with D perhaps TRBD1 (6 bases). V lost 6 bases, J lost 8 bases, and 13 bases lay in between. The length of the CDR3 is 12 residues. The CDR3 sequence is CASSPDSGGYTF. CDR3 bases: TGTGCCAGCAGCCCGGACAGCGGGGGCTACACCTTC.

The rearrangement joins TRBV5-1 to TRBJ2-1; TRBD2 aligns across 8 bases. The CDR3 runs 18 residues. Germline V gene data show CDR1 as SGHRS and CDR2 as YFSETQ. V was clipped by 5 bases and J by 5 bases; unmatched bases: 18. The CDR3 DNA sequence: TGCGCCAGCAGGGGAGAGCGGGAGTCCCTTATTAGCCACAATGAGCAGTTCTTC. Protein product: CASRGERESLISHNEQFF. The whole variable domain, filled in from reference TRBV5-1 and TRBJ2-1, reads KAGVTQTPRYLIKTRGQQVTLSCSPISGHRSVSWYQQTPGQGLQFLFEYFSETQRNKGNFPGRFSGRQFSNSRSEMNVSTLELGDSALYLCASRGERESLISHNEQFFGPGTRLTVL.

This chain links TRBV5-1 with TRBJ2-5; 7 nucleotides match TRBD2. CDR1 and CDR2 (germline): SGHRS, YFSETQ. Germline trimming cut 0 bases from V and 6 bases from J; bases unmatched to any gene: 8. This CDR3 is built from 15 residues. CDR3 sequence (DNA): TGCGCCAGCAGCTTGGGGGCGGGGGAACAGCAGACCCAGTACTTC. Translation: CASSLGAGEQQTQYF.

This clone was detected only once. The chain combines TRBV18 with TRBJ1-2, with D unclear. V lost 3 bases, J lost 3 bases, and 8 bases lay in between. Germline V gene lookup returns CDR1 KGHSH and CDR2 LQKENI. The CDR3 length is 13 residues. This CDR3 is CASSPNGDYGYTF. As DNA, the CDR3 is TGTGCCAGCTCACCTAATGGGGACTATGGCTACACCTTC.

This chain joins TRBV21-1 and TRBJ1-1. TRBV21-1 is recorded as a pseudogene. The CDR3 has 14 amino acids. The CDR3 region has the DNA TGTGCCAGCAGCCTGTCCGGGGGAGACACTGAAGCTTTCTTT. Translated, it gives CASSLSGGDTEAFF.